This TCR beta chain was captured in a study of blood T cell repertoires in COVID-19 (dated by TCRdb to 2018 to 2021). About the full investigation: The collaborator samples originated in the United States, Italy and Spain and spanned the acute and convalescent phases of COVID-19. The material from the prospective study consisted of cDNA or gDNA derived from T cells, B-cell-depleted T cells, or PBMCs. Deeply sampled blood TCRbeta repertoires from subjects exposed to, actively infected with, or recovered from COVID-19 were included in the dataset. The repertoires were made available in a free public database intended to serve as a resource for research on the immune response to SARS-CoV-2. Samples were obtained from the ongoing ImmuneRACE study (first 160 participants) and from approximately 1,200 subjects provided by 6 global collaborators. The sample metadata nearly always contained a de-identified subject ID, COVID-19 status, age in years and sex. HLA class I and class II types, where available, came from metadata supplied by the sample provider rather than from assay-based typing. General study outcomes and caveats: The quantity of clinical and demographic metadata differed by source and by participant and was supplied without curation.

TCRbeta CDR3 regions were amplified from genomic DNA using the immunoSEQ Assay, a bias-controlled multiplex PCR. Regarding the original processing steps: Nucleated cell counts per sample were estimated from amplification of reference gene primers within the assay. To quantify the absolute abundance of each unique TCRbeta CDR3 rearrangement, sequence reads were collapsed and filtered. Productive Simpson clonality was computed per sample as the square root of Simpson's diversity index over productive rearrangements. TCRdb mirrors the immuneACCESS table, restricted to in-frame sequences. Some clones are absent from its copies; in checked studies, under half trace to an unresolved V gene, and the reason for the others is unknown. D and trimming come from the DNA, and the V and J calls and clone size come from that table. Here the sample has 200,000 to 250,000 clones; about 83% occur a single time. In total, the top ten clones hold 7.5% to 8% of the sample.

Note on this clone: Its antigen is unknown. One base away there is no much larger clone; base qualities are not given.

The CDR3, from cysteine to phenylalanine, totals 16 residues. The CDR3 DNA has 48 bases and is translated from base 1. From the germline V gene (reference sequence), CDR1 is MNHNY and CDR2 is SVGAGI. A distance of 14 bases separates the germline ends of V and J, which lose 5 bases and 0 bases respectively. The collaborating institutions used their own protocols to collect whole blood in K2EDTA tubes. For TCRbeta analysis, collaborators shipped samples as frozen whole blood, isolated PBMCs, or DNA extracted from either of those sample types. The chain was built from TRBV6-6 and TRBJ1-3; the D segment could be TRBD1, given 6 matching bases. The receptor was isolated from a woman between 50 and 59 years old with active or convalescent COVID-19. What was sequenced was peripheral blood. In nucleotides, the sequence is TGTGCCAGCAGTCGAGGACAGACCTCCTCTGGAAACACCATATATTTT. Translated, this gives CASSRGQTSSGNTIYF.